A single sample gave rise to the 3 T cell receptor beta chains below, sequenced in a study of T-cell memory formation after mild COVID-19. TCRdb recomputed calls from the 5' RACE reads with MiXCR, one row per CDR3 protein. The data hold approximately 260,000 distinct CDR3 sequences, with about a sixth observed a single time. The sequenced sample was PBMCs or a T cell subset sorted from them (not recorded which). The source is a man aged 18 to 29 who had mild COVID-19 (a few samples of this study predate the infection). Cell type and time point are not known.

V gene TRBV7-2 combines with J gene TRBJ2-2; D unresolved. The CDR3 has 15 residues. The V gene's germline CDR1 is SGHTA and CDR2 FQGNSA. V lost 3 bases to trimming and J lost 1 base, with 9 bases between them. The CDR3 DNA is TGTGCCAGCAGCTTTATGGCCCAGAACACCGGGGAGCTGTTTTTT. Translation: CASSFMAQNTGELFF.

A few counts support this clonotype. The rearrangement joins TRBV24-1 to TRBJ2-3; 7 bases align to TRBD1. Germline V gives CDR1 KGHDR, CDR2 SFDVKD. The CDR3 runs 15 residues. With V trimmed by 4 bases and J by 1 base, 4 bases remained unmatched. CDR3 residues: CATSDHRGGTDTQYF. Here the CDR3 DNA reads TGTGCCACCAGTGACCACAGGGGCGGCACAGATACGCAGTATTTT.

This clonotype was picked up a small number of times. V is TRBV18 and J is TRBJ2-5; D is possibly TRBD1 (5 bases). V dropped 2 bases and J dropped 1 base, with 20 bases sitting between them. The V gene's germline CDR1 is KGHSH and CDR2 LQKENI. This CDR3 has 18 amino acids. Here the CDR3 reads CASSPARIGQGPQETQYF. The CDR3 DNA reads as TGTGCCAGCTCACCAGCCAGGATCGGACAAGGCCCCCAAGAGACCCAGTACTTC.